The clone carrying this T cell receptor beta chain has just one count. Participants' reported clinical history set cohort assignment. CDR1 LNHDA and CDR2 SQIVND come from the germline V gene (reference sequence). V was pared by 8 bases and J by 2 bases, with 11 bases between. The CDR3 consists of 13 residues. Method: immunoSEQ multiplex PCR; TCRdb's copy keeps in-frame clones and lacks some. The sample has 180,000 or so clones, approximately 80% seen once. This entry is derived from a study of blood T cell repertoires in COVID-19. This TCR was sampled from a man aged 50-59 years who had recovered from COVID-19. Material: PBMCs or T cells enriched from blood (not recorded which). This chain links TRBV19 with TRBJ2-3, with D tentatively TRBD1 (6 bases). The CDR3 reads CASRTDLTDTQYF. CDR3 DNA: TGTGCCAGTCGGACAGACCTCACAGATACGCAGTATTTT.